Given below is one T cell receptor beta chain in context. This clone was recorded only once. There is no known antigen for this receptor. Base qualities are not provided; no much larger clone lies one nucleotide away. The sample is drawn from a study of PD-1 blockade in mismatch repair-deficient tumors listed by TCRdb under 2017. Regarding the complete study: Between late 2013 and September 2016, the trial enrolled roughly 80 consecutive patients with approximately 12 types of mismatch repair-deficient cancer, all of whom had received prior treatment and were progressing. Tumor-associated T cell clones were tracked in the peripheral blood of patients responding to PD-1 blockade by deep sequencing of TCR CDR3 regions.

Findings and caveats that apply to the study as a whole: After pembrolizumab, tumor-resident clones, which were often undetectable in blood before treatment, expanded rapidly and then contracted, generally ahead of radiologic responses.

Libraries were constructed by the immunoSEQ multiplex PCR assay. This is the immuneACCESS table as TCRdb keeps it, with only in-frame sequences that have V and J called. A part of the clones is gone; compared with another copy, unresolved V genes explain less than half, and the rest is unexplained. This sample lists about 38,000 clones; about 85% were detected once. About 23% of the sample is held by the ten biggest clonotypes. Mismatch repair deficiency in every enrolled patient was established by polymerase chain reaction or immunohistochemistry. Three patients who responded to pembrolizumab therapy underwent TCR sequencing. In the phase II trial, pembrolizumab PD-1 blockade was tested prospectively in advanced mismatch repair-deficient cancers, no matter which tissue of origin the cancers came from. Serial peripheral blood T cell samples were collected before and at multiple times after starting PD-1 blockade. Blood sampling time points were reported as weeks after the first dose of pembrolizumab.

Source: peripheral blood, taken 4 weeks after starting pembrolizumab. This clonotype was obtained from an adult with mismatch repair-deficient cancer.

This receptor has the CDR3 CASSLGRGGTGELFF. The DNA sequence is TGCGCCAGCAGCCTGGGCAGGGGTGGCACCGGGGAGCTGTTTTTT. This chain joins TRBV4-1 to TRBJ2-2; a weak D assignment points to TRBD1 (6 bases agree). The germline V gene yields MGHRA for CDR1 and YSYEKL for CDR2. Its CDR3 holds 15 amino acids, cysteine through phenylalanine. Only the CDR3 DNA is retained, 45 bases long and in frame from the first base. Trimming at the junction amounts to 4 bases on V and 4 bases on J, and the germline ends lie 13 bases apart.